The 16 T cell receptor beta chains below come from one sample, sequenced in a study of blood T cell repertoires in COVID-19. Libraries were prepared by immunoSEQ multiplex PCR; TCRdb keeps only in-frame clonotypes and omits some of them. The repertoire has 35,000 to 40,000 clones, almost 90% of them found once; the top ten carry roughly 12%. Sequenced material: peripheral blood. The receptors were gathered from a man aged 65 to 85 with acute or convalescent COVID-19.

This clone occurred once. This sequence joins TRBV7-9 and TRBJ1-2; a weak D match, TRBD1 (5 bases). The V and J ends lost 4 bases and 1 base respectively, with 13 bases between them. Germline CDR1 SEHNR, CDR2 FQNEAQ (reference sequence). This CDR3 has 15 amino acids. CDR3 sequence reads: CASSYTDSRNYGYTF. As DNA, the CDR3 is TGTGCCAGCAGCTACACAGACAGCCGTAACTATGGCTACACCTTC. The full variable domain, in which reference TRBV7-9 and TRBJ1-2 provide the parts outside the CDR3, is DTGVSQNPRHKITKRGQNVTFRCDPISEHNRLYWYRQTLGQGPEFLTYFQNEAQLEKSRLLSDRFSAERPKGSFSTLEIQRTEQGDSAMYLCASSYTDSRNYGYTFGSGTRLTVV.

J is TRBJ2-2 and V is TRBV7-3; the match to TRBD2 covers 9 bases. Trimming cost V 2 bases and J 6 bases; bases outside gene matches: 7. Germline CDR1 is SGHTA and CDR2 is FQGTGA. The CDR3 has 16 amino acids. The DNA for the CDR3 is TGTGCCAGCAGCTTATTTAGCGGGAGTGGGTCCGGGGAGCTGTTTTTT. This gives the protein CASSLFSGSGSGELFF.

This chain links TRBV27 with TRBJ2-7, with D possibly TRBD1 on 6 matching bases. This CDR3 contains 13 residues. Trimming took 5 bases from V and 4 from J, leaving 12 bases between them. Per germline, CDR1 MNHEY and CDR2 SMNVEV (reference sequence). DNA for the CDR3: TGTGCCAGCAGTAGGGACAAGAGATACGAGCAGTACTTC. Protein: CASSRDKRYEQYF.

This clone has just one count. This chain uses TRBV11-2 with TRBJ1-1, with D unresolved. This CDR3 comprises 11 residues. The V end lost 5 bases, the J end lost 6 bases, and 7 bases lay between the germline ends. The V gene's germline CDR1 is SGHAT and CDR2 FQNNGV. The CDR3: CASSVSPEAFF. Written as DNA, the CDR3 is TGTGCCAGCAGCGTGAGCCCTGAAGCTTTCTTT. Full variable domain (remainder filled in from reference TRBV11-2 and TRBJ1-1): EAGVAQSPRYKIIEKRQSVAFWCNPISGHATLYWYQQILGQGPKLLIQFQNNGVVDDSQLPKDRFSAERLKGVDSTLKIQPAKLEDSAVYLCASSVSPEAFFGQGTRLTVV.

This sequence joins TRBV28 and TRBJ1-1, with a possible D match to TRBD1 (5 bases). The germline V gene has CDR1 MDHEN and CDR2 SYDVKM. The CDR3 contains 15 residues. V was cut by 6 bases and J by 0 bases, with 14 bases left in between. The CDR3 reads CASSYTQGLNTEAFF. Written as DNA, the CDR3 is TGTGCCAGCAGCTACACCCAGGGTCTGAACACTGAAGCTTTCTTT.

The chain couples TRBV7-9 to TRBJ2-7, with 7 bases matching TRBD2. The J segment lost 4 bases and the V segment lost 4 bases, leaving 7 bases of the junction unmatched. CDR3 length equals 14 residues. CDR1 and CDR2 (germline): SEHNR, FQNEAQ (reference sequence). The CDR3 bases are TGTGCCAGCAGCTCCTCGCTAGCGGAATACGAGCAGTACTTC. Translation gives CASSSSLAEYEQYF.

The chain links TRBV6-2 or TRBV6-3 to TRBJ2-3, with 15 bases aligning to TRBD2. This CDR3 spans 15 amino acids. Germline V gene lookup returns CDR1 MNHEY and CDR2 SVGEGT. V dropped 5 bases and J dropped 7; count of bases not matched to a gene: 4. CDR3 DNA sequence: TGTGCCAGCAGTCGCGGACTAGCGGGAGGGAATACGCAGTATTTT. Protein sequence: CASSRGLAGGNTQYF.

V gene TRBV28 combines with J gene TRBJ1-2, with TRBD1 identical over 12 bases. CDR3 length: 17 residues. The germline CDR1 and CDR2 sequences are MDHEN and SYDVKM. The V gene end was trimmed by 5 bases and the J gene end by 4 bases; junction bases not matched to a gene: 11. For the CDR3, the DNA is TGTGCCAGCAGTCCCGGGACAGGGGGCGCCGACGGCTATGGCTACACCTTC. Protein sequence: CASSPGTGGADGYGYTF.

This chain connects TRBV11-2 to TRBJ1-1; unclear D gene. This CDR3 region has 14 residues. Looked up from germline, CDR1 is SGHAT and CDR2 is FQNNGV. The V and J ends lost 6 bases and 3 bases respectively, with 14 bases between them. The CDR3 coding sequence is TGTGCCAGCAGGTGGCTCAACGTGTACACTGAAGCTTTCTTT. Residues: CASRWLNVYTEAFF.

This clone occurred once. The chain joins TRBV10-3 to TRBJ1-1; D is possibly TRBD1 (6 bases). Germline loops: CDR1 ENHRY, CDR2 SYGVKD. The length of the CDR3 is 13 residues. V dropped 0 bases and J dropped 8 bases, with 10 bases sitting between them. Written as DNA, the CDR3 is TGTGCCATCAGTGAGTCGGGGACACCAGAAGCTTTCTTT. Translation: CAISESGTPEAFF.

The chain uses TRBV28 and TRBJ1-2; the D is unclear. The germline CDR1 and CDR2 sequences are MDHEN and SYDVKM. CDR3 size: 15 residues. Trimming removed 3 bases at V and 4 bases at J, with 15 bases between. The CDR3 reads CASSLADPGSYGYTF. The CDR3 nucleotides read TGTGCCAGCAGTTTGGCCGACCCCGGGAGCTATGGCTACACCTTC.

This chain connects TRBV28 to TRBJ1-4; 8 positions agree with TRBD1. V trimming: 6 bases; J trimming: 8 bases; junction bases outside the gene matches: 2. The CDR3 consists of 12 residues. Germline V CDR1 and CDR2: MDHEN, SYDVKM. Written as DNA, the CDR3 is TGTGCCAGCAGGACAGGGGAGGAAAAACTGTTTTTT. Amino acids: CASRTGEEKLFF. Combining the CDR3 with reference TRBV28 and TRBJ1-4 gives the whole variable domain DVKVTQSSRYLVKRTGEKVFLECVQDMDHENMFWYRQDPGLGLRLIYFSYDVKMKEKGDIPEGYSVSREKKERFSLILESASTNQTSMYLCASRTGEEKLFFGSGTQLSVL.

This clone came up once. V is TRBV18 and J is TRBJ2-7; 12 nucleotides align to TRBD2. The CDR3 has 15 residues. CDR1 KGHSH and CDR2 LQKENI come from the germline V gene. The trim removed 5 bases at V and 4 bases at J, leaving 6 bases unmatched. The CDR3 sequence: CASSVALAGGYEQYF. The DNA for the CDR3 is TGTGCCAGCTCAGTCGCACTAGCGGGAGGATACGAGCAGTACTTC. Complete variable domain (other parts from reference TRBV18 and TRBJ2-7): NAGVMQNPRHLVRRRGQEARLRCSPMKGHSHVYWYRQLPEEGLKFMVYLQKENIIDESGMPKERFSAEFPKEGPSILRIQQVVRGDSAAYFCASSVALAGGYEQYFGPGTRLTVT.

This rearrangement joins TRBV4-2 to TRBJ1-6; a possible D gene is TRBD1 (5 bases). The CDR3 extends over 14 amino acids. V gave up 4 bases and J gave up 14 bases, with 18 bases separating them. Germline CDR1 reads LGHNA; CDR2 reads YNFKEQ. The CDR3 spells CASSPRQSSSALHF. DNA for the CDR3: TGTGCCAGCAGCCCGCGACAGTCTTCCTCGGCCCTCCACTTT.

This chain joins TRBV21-1 and TRBJ2-3; the table's D call TRBD2 went unverified against the DNA. TRBV21-1 is termed a pseudogene. The length of the CDR3 is 15 residues. CDR3 DNA sequence: TGTGCCAGCAGCATTATGGGAGCCATTGAAGATACGCAGTATTTT. Translating gives CASSIMGAIEDTQYF.

This clone was detected once. The V gene is TRBV4-2, the J gene TRBJ1-3, with 8 positions matching TRBD1. CDR3 length: 17 residues. J was trimmed by 4 bases and V by 3 bases; bases with no gene match: 11. CDR1 LGHNA and CDR2 YNFKEQ come from the germline V gene. The CDR3 DNA is TGTGCCAGCAGCCAGGATACAGGGGGACGGGGCGGAAACACCATATATTTT. It encodes CASSQDTGGRGGNTIYF.